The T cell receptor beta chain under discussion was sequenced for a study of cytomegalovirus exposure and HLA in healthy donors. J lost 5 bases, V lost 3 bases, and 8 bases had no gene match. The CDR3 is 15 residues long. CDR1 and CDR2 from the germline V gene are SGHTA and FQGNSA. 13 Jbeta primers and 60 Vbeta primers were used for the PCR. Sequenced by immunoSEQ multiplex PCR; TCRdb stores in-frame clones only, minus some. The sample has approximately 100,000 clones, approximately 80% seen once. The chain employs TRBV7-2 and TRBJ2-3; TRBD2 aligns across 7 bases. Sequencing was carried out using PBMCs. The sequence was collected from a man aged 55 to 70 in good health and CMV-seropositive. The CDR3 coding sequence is TGTGCCAGCAGCTTGGGGAGGGTCCAAGGAGATACGCAGTATTTT. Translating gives CASSLGRVQGDTQYF. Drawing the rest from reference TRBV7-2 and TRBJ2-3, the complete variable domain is GAGVSQSPSNKVTEKGKDVELRCDPISGHTALYWYRQSLGQGLEFLIYFQGNSAPDKSGLPSDRFSAERTGGSVSTLTIQRTQQEDSAVYLCASSLGRVQGDTQYFGPGTRLTVL.